This T cell receptor beta chain stems from a study of regulatory T cells in long-lasting Graves disease. Building of the TCR beta libraries involved iRepertoire HTBI primers and Arm-PCR of CDR3 regions. MiXCR was run by TCRdb on the multiplex PCR reads, yielding one entry per CDR3 protein. The table lists 420,000 or so distinct CDR3 sequences, roughly 17% of them singletons. With 5 bases removed from V and 4 bases from J, the gap between germline ends came to 21 bases. The length of the CDR3 is 17 residues. Germline V CDR1 and CDR2: SNHLY, FYNNEI. This clonotype was recorded at least ten times. This sample's time point: newly diagnosed GD, antithyroid drugs for less than 3 months. PBMCs were the source of the RNA used for TCR sequencing. The collection involved drawing roughly 9.1 milliliters of peripheral blood into EDTA tubes. The data were also submitted as part of a second study, on T cells in Graves' hyperthyroidism and ophthalmopathy. As reported in that work: Hyperthyroidism patients were newly diagnosed, had disease duration under 2 months, and were aged 18 to 65 years.

Sequencing was performed on peripheral blood mononuclear cells (PBMCs), taken at new diagnosis, from a patient treated with antithyroid drugs. The J gene is TRBJ1-5, the V gene TRBV2, with a possible D match to TRBD1 (6 bases). The source is a woman aged 18-29 years with Graves disease. CDR3 coding DNA: TGTGCCAGCAGTTTACAGGGCCAAGGAGGCCTAAATCAGCCCCAGCATTTT. Translated: CASSLQGQGGLNQPQHF.